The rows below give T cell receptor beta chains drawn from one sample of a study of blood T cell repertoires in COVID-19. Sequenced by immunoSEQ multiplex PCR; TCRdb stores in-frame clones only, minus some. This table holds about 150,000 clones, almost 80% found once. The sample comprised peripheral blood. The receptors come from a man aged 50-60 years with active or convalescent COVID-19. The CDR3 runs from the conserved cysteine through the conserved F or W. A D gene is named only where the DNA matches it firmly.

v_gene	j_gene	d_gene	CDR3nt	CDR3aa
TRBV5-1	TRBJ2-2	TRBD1	TGCGCCAGCAGCTTACTGACAGGGACGTCCGGGGAGCTGTTTTTT	CASSLLTGTSGELFF
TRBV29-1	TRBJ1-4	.	TGCAGCGCCCCAGATGCAACTAATGAAAAACTGTTTTTT	CSAPDATNEKLFF
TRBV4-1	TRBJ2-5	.	TGCGCCAGCAGCCAACGAGGATCGGGAGAGACCCAGTACTTC	CASSQRGSGETQYF
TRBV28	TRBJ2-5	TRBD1	TGTGCCAGCAGTTTAGCGACAGGGGGCGGAGGAGAGACCCAGTACTTC	CASSLATGGGGETQYF
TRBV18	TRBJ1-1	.	TGTGCCAGCTCACCACCCCCGGCAGGGACTGGAACTGAAGCTTTCTTT	CASSPPPAGTGTEAFF
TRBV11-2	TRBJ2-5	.	TGTGCCAGCAGCTTGGGCGGGCGGGAGACCCAGTACTTC	CASSLGGRETQYF
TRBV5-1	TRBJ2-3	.	TGCGCCAGCAGCTTGGTCGGGGGGCGAGGAGATACGCAGTATTTT	CASSLVGGRGDTQYF
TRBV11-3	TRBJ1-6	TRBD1	TGTGCCAGCAGCTTCAGGGGGGAGGATAATTCACCCCTCCACTTT	CASSFRGEDNSPLHF
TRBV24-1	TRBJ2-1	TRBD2	TGTGCCACCAGTGATACTATAGCGGGGGCCAATGAGCAGTTCTTC	CATSDTIAGANEQFF
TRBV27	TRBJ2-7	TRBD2	TGTGCCAGCAGTATATTACTAGCGGGAGTACGGGAGCAGTACTTC	CASSILLAGVREQYF
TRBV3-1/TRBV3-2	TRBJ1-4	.	TGTGCCAGCAGCCAAGATAGTACAGGCACATCTTTCAGTGAAAAACTGTTTTTT	CASSQDSTGTSFSEKLFF
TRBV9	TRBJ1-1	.	TGTGCCAGCAGCGGAAGGGGCACTGAAGCTTTCTTT	CASSGRGTEAFF